These 11 T cell receptor beta chains were all obtained from the same sample, sequenced in a study of molecular identifiers for immune sequencing clone quantification. TCRdb recomputed calls from the PCR reads with MiXCR, one row per CDR3 protein. The sample records hundreds of thousands of distinct CDR3 sequences, 20% to 25% being singletons. Sample: naive CD8+ T cells from blood, with Jurkat cell RNA spiked in. Subset denoted: FACS-sorted CD8+CD4-CCR7+CD45RA+ naive T cells. These receptors were obtained from a human donor in good health. Some libraries in this study had Jurkat cell RNA spiked in.

The chain is built from TRBV29-1 and TRBJ2-7; possible D gene TRBD1, 5 bases. The ends were cut back, 4 bases at V and 0 bases at J, with 13 bases in the middle. The germline V gene has CDR1 SQVTM and CDR2 ANQGSEA. The CDR3 contains 14 residues. CDR3 residues: CSVVGAVNSYEQYF. As DNA, the CDR3 is TGCAGCGTTGTAGGGGCAGTGAACTCCTACGAGCAGTACTTC.

This clonotype has at least ten counts. V is TRBV12-5 and J is TRBJ2-1; 10 nucleotides match TRBD2. V was pared by 1 base and J by 9 bases, with 9 bases of the junction left unmatched. Germline loops: CDR1 LGHNT, CDR2 FRNRAP. This CDR3 contains 16 residues. As DNA, the CDR3 is TGTGCTAGTGGTTTGGACCCGGGACTAGCGTTGGTTGAGCAGTTCTTC. This translates into CASGLDPGLALVEQFF. Variable domain in full (rest from reference TRBV12-5 and TRBJ2-1): DARVTQTPRHKVTEMGQEVTMRCQPILGHNTVFWYRQTMMQGLELLAYFRNRAPLDDSGMPKDRFSAEMPDATLATLKIQPSEPRDSAVYFCASGLDPGLALVEQFFGPGTRLTVL.

In this sample, this clonotype turned up a few times. The chain recombines TRBV11-2 with TRBJ2-7; TRBD2 aligns across 12 bases. The length of the CDR3 is 18 residues. Losses at the gene ends were 0 bases for V and 4 bases for J; bases not matched to a gene: 10. Per germline, CDR1 SGHAT and CDR2 FQNNGV. CDR3 in DNA: TGTGCCAGCAGCTTAGAGCGACTAGCGGGGGCCGGAGCGTACGAGCAGTACTTC. It encodes CASSLERLAGAGAYEQYF.

This clonotype occurred many times. The chain is built from TRBV2 and TRBJ1-1; D remains unclear. CDR1 and CDR2 from the germline V gene are SNHLY and FYNNEI. The length of the CDR3 is 10 residues. With 8 bases removed from V and 9 bases from J, the gap between germline ends came to 10 bases. The CDR3 nucleotides are TGTGCCAGCTTAGGAGGAAAAGCTTTCTTT. As protein: CASLGGKAFF.

There are many counts of this clonotype. The chain is built from TRBV10-3 and TRBJ2-7; the match to TRBD1 covers 10 bases. The germline V gene encodes CDR1 ENHRY and CDR2 SYGVKD. The CDR3 is 13 amino acids. Trimming took 6 bases from V and 5 from J; bases not matched to a gene: 4. The CDR3 reads CAIRPGTGDEQYF. For the CDR3, the DNA is TGTGCCATCAGGCCCGGGACAGGGGACGAGCAGTACTTC.

This clonotype has ten or more counts. This chain connects TRBV4-1 to TRBJ2-7, with D uncertain. There are 15 residues in the CDR3. Trimming took off 1 base at V and 3 bases at J, with 13 bases between the two ends. Per germline, CDR1 MGHRA and CDR2 YSYEKL. The CDR3 DNA is TGCGCCAGCAGCCAAGCCCCAGGCCAAAGCTACGAGCAGTACTTC. Translation: CASSQAPGQSYEQYF.

This rearrangement joins TRBV12-3 or TRBV12-4 to TRBJ1-5; no clear D. Trimming removed 7 bases at V and 4 bases at J, with 8 bases between. The CDR3 is made up of 12 amino acids. The CDR3 sequence: CASTQLNQPQHF. The DNA of the CDR3 is TGTGCCAGCACGCAGTTAAATCAGCCCCAGCATTTT.

This clonotype was seen more than once but under ten times. A read error may produce the germline difference seen at one junction end. The chain employs TRBV5-3 and TRBJ2-1, with D tentatively TRBD2 (5 bases). TRBV5-3 is labeled an ORF, and its function is uncertain. There are 17 residues in the CDR3. The CDR3 nucleotides are TGTGCCAGCAGCTTGCCACCCGGGGTTTTGGCCTACAATGAGCAGCTCTTC. This codes for CASSLPPGVLAYNEQLF.

The V call is TRBV27, the J call TRBJ2-7, with D hard to call. The CDR3 sequence is 13 residues long. From germline, CDR1 is MNHEY and CDR2 SMNVEV (reference sequence). The germline V and J ends were trimmed by 2 bases and 6 bases, with 11 bases remaining between them. The CDR3 DNA reads as TGTGCCAGCAGTTTAGGGCAGACATGCGAGCAGTACTTC. Translation: CASSLGQTCEQYF.

This clonotype came up many times. CDR3 sequence (DNA): TGTGCCAGCAGTAACACTGGAAACACCATATATTTT. Translation gives CASSNTGNTIYF. V and J are TRBV6-5 and TRBJ1-3, with unresolved D. The CDR3 extends over 12 amino acids. V lost 5 bases, J lost 2 bases, and 4 bases lay in between. Germline values: CDR1 MNHEY, CDR2 SVGAGI.

This clonotype occurred many times. This sequence joins TRBV5-6 and TRBJ1-6; the D is unclear. This CDR3 contains 12 residues. V was cut by 2 bases and J by 4 bases, with 1 base left in between. CDR1 SGHDT and CDR2 YYEEEE come from the germline V gene. CDR3 bases: TGTGCCAGCAGCTTATATAATTCACCCCTCCACTTT. Encoded protein: CASSLYNSPLHF.